This TCR beta chain was sequenced during a study of T cells in Graves' hyperthyroidism and ophthalmopathy (dated 2019 in TCRdb). For the wider study: Peripheral blood samples were taken at initial diagnosis, before any treatment was given. A discovery cohort of about a hundred patients, approximately 45 with Graves' ophthalmopathy and 57 with stable Graves' hyperthyroidism, was used to find distinguishing TCR V-J signatures. Whether ophthalmopathy could be predicted prospectively was tested in an independent validation cohort made up of 18 to 20 hyperthyroidism patients plus 17 patients who later progressed to ophthalmopathy. The 100 discovery patients were randomly split 7:3 into training and test sets. In addition, the study compared T-cell repertoires in thyroid tissue and in blood from roughly 6 Graves' hyperthyroidism patients. Once sampling was done, hyperthyroidism patients were given methimazole at a starting dose of 30 mg daily, whereas ophthalmopathy patients were given high-dose intravenous methylprednisolone. According to the paper, TCR Vbeta CDR3 sequencing was carried out on 135 peripheral blood samples, which came from approximately 43 ophthalmopathy, 80 or so hyperthyroidism and some 17 progressor patients. General conclusions and limits of the study: Most expanded thyroid clonotypes (frequency above 0.001) were also found in blood, which suggests that blood repertoires may mirror thyroid immune responses. A 13 V-J signature model separated ophthalmopathy from stable hyperthyroidism, with roughly 88% sensitivity and 81.08% specificity in cross-validation and 80%/75% in testing. In validation, the model predicted progression to ophthalmopathy a median of about 6.8 months before onset, with 70% to 71% sensitivity and just under 75% specificity. Sample size was not statistically predetermined, and investigators were not blinded to group allocation.

TCR beta CDR3 regions were amplified from RNA transcripts. The TCR CDR3 was subjected to a first round of RT-PCR using the HTBI primer set and the Qiagen OneStep RT-PCR kit. The libraries were constructed in a second round of multiplex PCR and then size-selected and purified. Sequencing of the libraries was done on an Illumina HiSeq2000 using paired-end 100 bp reads. Turning to the authors' computational methods: SOAPnuke was used to process the raw data, throwing out any read that contained adapters or uncalled bases, had a mean Phred below 15, or lacked an exact constant-primer or identifier match. COPE v1.2.5 was used to merge the high-quality paired reads, and each unique nucleotide sequence was defined as a clonotype. MiTCR v1.1 was used to align the clonotypes against IMGT TRBV, TRBD and TRBJ reference segments. The analysis was restricted to V-J combinations with a frequency above 0.0001, which together covered 99.2% of the repertoires. A TCS score was defined as the ratio of F50 (clonal expansion) to E x V (chaos), with BLOSUM62-based TCRdist applied between CDR3 peptides within each V-J. Welch's t-statistics and random forest reduced around 550 V-J features to 10 to 15, which were used in a naive Bayes classifier (R e1071). TCRdb reprocessed the public reads (quality trimming at Q25 with fastp, clone calling with MiXCR) and kept in-frame beta chains. A single entry per CDR3 protein holds the most common genes and DNA from its merged rows. The V and J calls come from TCRdb's annotation, not from the publication. The sample contains approximately 300,000 distinct CDR3 sequences, around 20% of them found a single time. Together, the top ten hold less than 40% of the sample.

Per the germline V gene, SNHLY is the CDR1 and FYNNEI is the CDR2. The CDR3 numbers 15 residues from cysteine through phenylalanine. Only the CDR3 DNA stays, 45 bases, in frame from base 1. Between the V and J ends, shortened by 3 bases and 0 bases respectively, the junction contains 9 bases. At least ten counts were recorded for this clonotype. The target of this receptor is not known. No much larger clonotype is one base removed from it; base qualities were not supplied. Ophthalmopathy patients had moderately to severely active disease, with a Clinical Activity Score of 3 or more, a NOSPECS grade of 4 or more, and a disease duration of less than 3 months. Exclusion was applied to patients with uncontrolled infections, other autoimmune diseases, pregnancy or lactation. Diagnoses were established on the basis of clinical symptoms, serum thyroxine and TRAb, thyroid ultrasound, and orbital computed tomography. PBMCs were separated from 8 to 10 ml of fresh peripheral blood using Ficoll-Paque density gradient centrifugation. Total RNA was extracted using Trizol reagent, and RNA quality was assessed on an Agilent 2100 Bioanalyzer.

The sequence came from a man aged 50 to 60 with Graves' ophthalmopathy. The V gene is TRBV2 and the J gene is TRBJ1-5; no D gene call is confident. The sample taken for sequencing was blood. The encoded CDR3 is CASSDGDYSNQPQHF. The nucleotide sequence reads as follows: TGTGCCAGCAGTGATGGAGATTATAGCAATCAGCCCCAGCATTTT.